The clone carrying this TCR beta chain was found many times. CDR1 is MNHEY and CDR2 is SVGEGT in the germline V gene. V gave up 0 bases and J gave up 3 bases, with 12 bases separating them. The CDR3 sequence is 16 residues long. The time point here: newly diagnosed GD, antithyroid drugs for less than 3 months. PBMCs provided the RNA from which the TCR library was made. Peripheral blood, at 8.5 to 9 milliliters, went into EDTA tubes. The sample is drawn from a study of regulatory T cells in long-lasting Graves disease. The authors built TCR beta libraries using iRepertoire HTBI primers and Arm-PCR of CDR3 regions. In TCRdb, the multiplex PCR reads were re-called with MiXCR into one record per CDR3 protein. The sample shows 580,000 or so distinct CDR3 sequences, about 16% of them seen only once. The data were also submitted as part of a second study, on T cells in Graves' hyperthyroidism and ophthalmopathy. That publication notes: RT-PCR in the first round (using the HTBI primer set) targeted the TCR CDR3.

The chain combines TRBV6-2 or TRBV6-3 with TRBJ2-1; D perhaps matches TRBD2 (6 bases). This sequence was found in a young man with Graves disease. The material was peripheral blood mononuclear cells (PBMCs), obtained at new diagnosis, from a patient treated with antithyroid drugs. CDR3 coding DNA: TGTGCCAGCAGTTACTCGGTAGCGGCGGTCTACAATGAGCAGTTCTTC. Protein sequence: CASSYSVAAVYNEQFF.